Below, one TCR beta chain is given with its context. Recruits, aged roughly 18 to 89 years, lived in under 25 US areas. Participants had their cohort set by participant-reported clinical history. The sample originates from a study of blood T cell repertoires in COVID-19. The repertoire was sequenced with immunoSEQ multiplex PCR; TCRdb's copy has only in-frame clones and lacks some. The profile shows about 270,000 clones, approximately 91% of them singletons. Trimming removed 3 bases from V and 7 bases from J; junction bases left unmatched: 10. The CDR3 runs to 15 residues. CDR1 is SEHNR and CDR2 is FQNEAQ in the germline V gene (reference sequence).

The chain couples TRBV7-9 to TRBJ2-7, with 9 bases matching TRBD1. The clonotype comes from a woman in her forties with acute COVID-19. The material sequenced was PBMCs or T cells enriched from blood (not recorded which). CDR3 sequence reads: CASSLETGGAGEQYF. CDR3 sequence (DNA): TGTGCCAGCAGCTTGGAGACAGGGGGAGCGGGGGAGCAGTACTTC.